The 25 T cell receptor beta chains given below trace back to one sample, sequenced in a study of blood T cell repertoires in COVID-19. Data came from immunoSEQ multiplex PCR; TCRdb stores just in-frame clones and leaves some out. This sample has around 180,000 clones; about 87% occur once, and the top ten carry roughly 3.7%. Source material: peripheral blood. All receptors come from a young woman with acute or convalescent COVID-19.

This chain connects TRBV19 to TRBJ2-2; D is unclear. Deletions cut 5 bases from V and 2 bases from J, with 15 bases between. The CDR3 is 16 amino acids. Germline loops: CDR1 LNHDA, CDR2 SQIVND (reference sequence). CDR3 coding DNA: TGTGCCAGTAGTCAGTTGATGGCGGCCAACACCGGGGAGCTGTTTTTT. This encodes CASSQLMAANTGELFF.

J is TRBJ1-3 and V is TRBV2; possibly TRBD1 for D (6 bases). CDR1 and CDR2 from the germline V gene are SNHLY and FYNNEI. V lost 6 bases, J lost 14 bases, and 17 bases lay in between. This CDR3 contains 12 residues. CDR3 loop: CASSRDTPTLYF. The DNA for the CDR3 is TGTGCCAGCAGCCGGGACACCCCTACCTTATATTTT.

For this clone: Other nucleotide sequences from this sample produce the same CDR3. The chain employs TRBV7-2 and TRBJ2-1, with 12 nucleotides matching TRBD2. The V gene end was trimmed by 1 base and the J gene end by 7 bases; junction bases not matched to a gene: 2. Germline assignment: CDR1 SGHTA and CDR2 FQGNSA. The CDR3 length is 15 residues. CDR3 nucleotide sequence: TGTGCCAGCAGCTTAGGGCTAGCGGGAGGGAATGAGCAGTTCTTC. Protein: CASSLGLAGGNEQFF.

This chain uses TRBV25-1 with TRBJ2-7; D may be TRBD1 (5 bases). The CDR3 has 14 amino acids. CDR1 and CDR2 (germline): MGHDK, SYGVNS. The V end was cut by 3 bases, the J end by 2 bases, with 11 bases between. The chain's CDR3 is CASSESWGPYEQYF. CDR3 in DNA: TGTGCCAGCAGTGAGAGTTGGGGCCCCTACGAGCAGTACTTC.

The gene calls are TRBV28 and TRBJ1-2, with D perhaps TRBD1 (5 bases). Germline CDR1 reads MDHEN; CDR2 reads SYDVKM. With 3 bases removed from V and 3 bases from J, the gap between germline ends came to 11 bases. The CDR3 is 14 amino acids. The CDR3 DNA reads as TGTGCCAGCAGTTTGGGGCCAACCCACTATGGCTACACCTTC. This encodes CASSLGPTHYGYTF.

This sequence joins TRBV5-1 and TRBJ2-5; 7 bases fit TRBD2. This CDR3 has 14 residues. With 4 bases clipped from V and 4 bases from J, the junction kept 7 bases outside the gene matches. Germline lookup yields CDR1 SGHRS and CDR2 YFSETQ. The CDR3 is CASSRDYLGETQYF. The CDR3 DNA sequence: TGCGCCAGCAGCAGGGACTACTTGGGAGAGACCCAGTACTTC.

CDR3 sequence reads: CASSYGELGNTIYF. The CDR3, as DNA: TGTGCCAGTAGTTACGGGGAACTTGGAAACACCATATATTTT. The rearrangement links TRBV19 to TRBJ1-3; D unresolved. V lost 5 bases and J 3 bases, leaving 11 bases between the germline ends. The germline V gene encodes CDR1 LNHDA and CDR2 SQIVND (reference sequence). The CDR3 totals 14 residues.

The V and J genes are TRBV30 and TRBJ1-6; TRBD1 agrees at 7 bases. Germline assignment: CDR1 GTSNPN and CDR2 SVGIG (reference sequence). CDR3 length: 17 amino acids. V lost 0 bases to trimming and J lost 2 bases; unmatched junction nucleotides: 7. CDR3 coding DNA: TGTGCCTGGAGTGTACCCCGACAGGGACCCTATAATTCACCCCTCCACTTT. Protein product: CAWSVPRQGPYNSPLHF.

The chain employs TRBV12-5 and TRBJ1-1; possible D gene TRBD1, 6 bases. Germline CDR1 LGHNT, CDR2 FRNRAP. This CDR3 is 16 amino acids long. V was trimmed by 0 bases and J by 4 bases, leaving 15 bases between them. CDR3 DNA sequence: TGTGCTAGTGGTTTGGTACATACAGGGAGTAGCACTGAAGCTTTCTTT. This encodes CASGLVHTGSSTEAFF.

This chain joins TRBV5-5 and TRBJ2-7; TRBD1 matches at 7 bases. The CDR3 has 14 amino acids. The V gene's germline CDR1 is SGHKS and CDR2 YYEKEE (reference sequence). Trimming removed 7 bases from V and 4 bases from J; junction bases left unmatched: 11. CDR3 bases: TGTGCCAGCCAATTCCAGGGGGAACCTTACGAGCAGTACTTC. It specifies CASQFQGEPYEQYF.

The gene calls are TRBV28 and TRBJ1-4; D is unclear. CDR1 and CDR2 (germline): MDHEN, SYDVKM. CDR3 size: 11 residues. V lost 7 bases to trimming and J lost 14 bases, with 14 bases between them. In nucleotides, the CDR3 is TGTGCCAGCACCCAACGGGGTTCTCTGTTTTTT. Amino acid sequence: CASTQRGSLFF. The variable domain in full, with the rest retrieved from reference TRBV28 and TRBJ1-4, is DVKVTQSSRYLVKRTGEKVFLECVQDMDHENMFWYRQDPGLGLRLIYFSYDVKMKEKGDIPEGYSVSREKKERFSLILESASTNQTSMYLCASTQRGSLFFGSGTQLSVL.

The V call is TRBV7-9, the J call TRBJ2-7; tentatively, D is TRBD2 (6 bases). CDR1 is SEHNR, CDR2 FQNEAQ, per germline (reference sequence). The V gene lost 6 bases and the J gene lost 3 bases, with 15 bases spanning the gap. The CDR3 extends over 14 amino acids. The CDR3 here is CASSYRDSYYEQYF. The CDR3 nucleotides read TGTGCCAGCAGTTACCGGGACTCATACTACGAGCAGTACTTC.

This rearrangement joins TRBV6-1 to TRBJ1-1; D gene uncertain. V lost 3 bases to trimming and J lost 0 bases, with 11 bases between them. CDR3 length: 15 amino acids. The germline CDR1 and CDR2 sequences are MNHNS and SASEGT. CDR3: CASSESRVMNTEAFF. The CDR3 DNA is TGTGCCAGCAGTGAGTCCCGGGTTATGAACACTGAAGCTTTCTTT.

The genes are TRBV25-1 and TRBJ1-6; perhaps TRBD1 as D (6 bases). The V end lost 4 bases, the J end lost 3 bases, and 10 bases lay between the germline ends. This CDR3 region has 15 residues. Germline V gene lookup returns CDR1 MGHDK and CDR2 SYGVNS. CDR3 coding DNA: TGTGCCAGCAGTGCGTCAGGGGTCTATAATTCACCCCTCCACTTT. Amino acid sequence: CASSASGVYNSPLHF.

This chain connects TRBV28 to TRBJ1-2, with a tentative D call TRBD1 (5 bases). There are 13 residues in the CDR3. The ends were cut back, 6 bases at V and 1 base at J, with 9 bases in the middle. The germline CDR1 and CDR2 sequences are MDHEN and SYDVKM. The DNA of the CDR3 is TGTGCCAGCAGACGTGACAGTAACTATGGCTACACCTTC. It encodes CASRRDSNYGYTF.

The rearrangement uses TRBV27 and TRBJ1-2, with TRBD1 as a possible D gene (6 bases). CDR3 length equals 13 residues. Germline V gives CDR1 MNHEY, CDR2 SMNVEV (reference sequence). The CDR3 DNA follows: TGTGTCTCCGGGACACAAGAAAACTATGGCTACACCTTC. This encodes CVSGTQENYGYTF.

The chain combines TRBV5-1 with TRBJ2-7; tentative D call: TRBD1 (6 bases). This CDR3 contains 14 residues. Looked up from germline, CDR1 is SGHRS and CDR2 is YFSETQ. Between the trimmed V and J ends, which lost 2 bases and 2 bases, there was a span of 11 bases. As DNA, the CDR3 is TGCGCCAGCAGCTTCGGGACACCTACCTACGAGCAGTACTTC. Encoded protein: CASSFGTPTYEQYF.

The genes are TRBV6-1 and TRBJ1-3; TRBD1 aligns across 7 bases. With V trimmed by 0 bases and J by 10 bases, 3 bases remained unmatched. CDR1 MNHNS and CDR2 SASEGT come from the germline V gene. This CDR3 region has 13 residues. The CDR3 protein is CASSEAGGLTIYF. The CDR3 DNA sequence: TGTGCCAGCAGTGAAGCAGGGGGCCTGACCATATATTTT.

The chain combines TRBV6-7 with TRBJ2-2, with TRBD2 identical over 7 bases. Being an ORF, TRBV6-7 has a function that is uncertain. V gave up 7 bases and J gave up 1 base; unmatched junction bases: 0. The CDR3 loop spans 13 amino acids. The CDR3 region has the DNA TGTGCCAGCACGGGGGGGAACACCGGGGAGCTGTTTTTT. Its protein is CASTGGNTGELFF.

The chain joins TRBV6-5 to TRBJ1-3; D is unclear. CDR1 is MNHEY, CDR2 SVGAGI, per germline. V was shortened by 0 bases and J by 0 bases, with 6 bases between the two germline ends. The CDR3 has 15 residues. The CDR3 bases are TGTGCCAGCAGTTACTCGCCCTACTCTGGAAACACCATATATTTT. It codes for CASSYSPYSGNTIYF.

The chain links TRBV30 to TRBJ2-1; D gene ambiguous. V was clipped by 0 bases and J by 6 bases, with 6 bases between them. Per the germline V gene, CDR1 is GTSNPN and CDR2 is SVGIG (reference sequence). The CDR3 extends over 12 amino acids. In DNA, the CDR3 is TGTGCCTGGAGTGTACAAATCAATGAGCAGTTCTTC. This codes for CAWSVQINEQFF.

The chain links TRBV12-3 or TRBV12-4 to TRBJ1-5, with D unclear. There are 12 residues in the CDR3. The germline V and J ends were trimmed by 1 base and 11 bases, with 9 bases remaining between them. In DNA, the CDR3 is TGTGCCAGCAGTTTAGGGGCGGGGTCCCAGCATTTT. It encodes CASSLGAGSQHF.

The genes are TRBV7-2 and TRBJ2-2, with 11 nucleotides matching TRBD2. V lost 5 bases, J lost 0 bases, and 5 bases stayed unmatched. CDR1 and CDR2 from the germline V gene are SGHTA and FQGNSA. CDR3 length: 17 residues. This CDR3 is CASSLTSGIANTGELFF. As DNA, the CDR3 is TGTGCCAGCAGCCTGACTAGCGGGATCGCGAACACCGGGGAGCTGTTTTTT.

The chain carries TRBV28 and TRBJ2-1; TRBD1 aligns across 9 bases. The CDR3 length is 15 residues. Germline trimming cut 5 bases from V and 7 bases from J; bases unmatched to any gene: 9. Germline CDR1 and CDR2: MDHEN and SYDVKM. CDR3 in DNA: TGTGCCAGCAGTCCGTTGACAGGGGGAAGTAATGAGCAGTTCTTC. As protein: CASSPLTGGSNEQFF.

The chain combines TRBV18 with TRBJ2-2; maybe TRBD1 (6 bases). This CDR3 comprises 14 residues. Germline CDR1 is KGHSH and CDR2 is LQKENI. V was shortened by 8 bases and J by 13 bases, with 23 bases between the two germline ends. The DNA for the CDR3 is TGTGCCAGCGGGACACTCCTTCACCCGGGGCGGCTGTTTTTT. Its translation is CASGTLLHPGRLFF.